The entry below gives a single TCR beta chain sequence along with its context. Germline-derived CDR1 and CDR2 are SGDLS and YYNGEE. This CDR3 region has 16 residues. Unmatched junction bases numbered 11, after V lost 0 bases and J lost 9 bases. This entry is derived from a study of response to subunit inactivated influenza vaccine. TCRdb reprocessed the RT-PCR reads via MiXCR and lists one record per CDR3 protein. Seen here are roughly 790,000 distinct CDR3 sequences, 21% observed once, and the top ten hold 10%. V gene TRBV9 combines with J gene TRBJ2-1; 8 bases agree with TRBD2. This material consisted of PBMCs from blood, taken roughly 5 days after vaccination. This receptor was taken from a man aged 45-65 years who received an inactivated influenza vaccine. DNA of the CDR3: TGTGCCAGCAGCGTAGAGGCGGGAGGAAGTCTCGTTGAGCAGTTCTTC. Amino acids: CASSVEAGGSLVEQFF.